Listed here are 18 T cell receptor beta chains from one sample, sequenced in a study of control samples from healthy donors and cancer patients. The assay was immunoSEQ multiplex PCR, and TCRdb's table has in-frame clones only and misses some. The sample shows about 150,000 clones, approximately 91% of them seen only once. Source material: blood. These receptors were taken from a young man in good health.

In its sample, this clone was seen a few times. V and J are TRBV12-5 and TRBJ2-7; 7 bases are shared with TRBD1. Germline lookup yields CDR1 LGHNT and CDR2 FRNRAP. J gave up 4 bases and V 1 base, and 1 base lay outside the gene matches. The CDR3 has 13 amino acids. The CDR3: CASGLGQGYEQYF. The CDR3 DNA reads as TGTGCTAGTGGTTTGGGACAGGGTTACGAGCAGTACTTC. Combining the CDR3 with reference TRBV12-5 and TRBJ2-7 gives the whole variable domain DARVTQTPRHKVTEMGQEVTMRCQPILGHNTVFWYRQTMMQGLELLAYFRNRAPLDDSGMPKDRFSAEMPDATLATLKIQPSEPRDSAVYFCASGLGQGYEQYFGPGTRLTVT.

The J gene is TRBJ2-3, the V gene TRBV5-4; TRBD1 agrees at 10 bases. Per germline, CDR1 SGHNT and CDR2 YYREEE (reference sequence). Germline trimming cut 4 bases from V and 0 bases from J; bases unmatched to any gene: 5. CDR3 size: 16 residues. CDR3 residues: CASSRRQGASTDTQYF. In DNA, the CDR3 is TGTGCCAGCAGCCGCCGACAGGGGGCGAGCACAGATACGCAGTATTTT. The entire variable domain, with the rest obtained from reference TRBV5-4 and TRBJ2-3, is as follows: ETGVTQSPTHLIKTRGQQVTLRCSSQSGHNTVSWYQQALGQGPQFIFQYYREEENGRGNFPPRFSGLQFPNYSSELNVNALELDDSALYLCASSRRQGASTDTQYFGPGTRLTVL.

CDR3 residues: CASSPGTKASNQPQHF. The DNA for the CDR3 is TGTGCCAGCAGCCCCGGGACCAAGGCTTCCAATCAGCCCCAGCATTTT. The rearrangement uses TRBV5-8 and TRBJ1-5; D might be TRBD1 (5 bases). V was shortened by 4 bases and J by 3 bases, with 17 bases between the two germline ends. The CDR3 loop spans 16 amino acids. Germline-derived CDR1 and CDR2 are SGHTS and YDEGEE.

The chain recombines TRBV5-1 with TRBJ2-7; possibly TRBD1 or TRBD2 for D (5 bases each). The CDR3 sequence is 13 residues long. Trimming pared 4 bases from V and 7 bases from J, leaving 15 bases between. Germline V lookup: CDR1 SGHRS, CDR2 YFSETQ. CDR3 sequence reads: CASSVGPDREQYF. The CDR3 nucleotides read TGCGCCAGCAGCGTGGGACCGGATCGGGAGCAGTACTTC. Supplemented by reference TRBV5-1 and TRBJ2-7, the full variable domain reads KAGVTQTPRYLIKTRGQQVTLSCSPISGHRSVSWYQQTPGQGLQFLFEYFSETQRNKGNFPGRFSGRQFSNSRSEMNVSTLELGDSALYLCASSVGPDREQYFGPGTRLTVT.

In this sample, this clone turned up a few times. V is TRBV24-1 and J is TRBJ2-4, with 9 positions matching TRBD1. V lost 4 bases to trimming and J lost 2 bases; unmatched junction nucleotides: 8. This CDR3 is 17 amino acids long. The germline V gene has CDR1 KGHDR and CDR2 SFDVKD. CDR3 region: CATSESGQGQTKNIQYF. CDR3 DNA sequence: TGTGCCACCAGTGAATCGGGACAGGGCCAGACCAAAAACATTCAGTACTTC.

The rearrangement links TRBV7-9 to TRBJ2-1; TRBD1 matches at 9 bases. CDR1 and CDR2 from the germline V gene are SEHNR and FQNEAQ (reference sequence). After removal of 3 bases from V and 6 bases from J, the junction contained 6 bases not matched to a gene. The CDR3 has 15 residues. The CDR3 sequence: CASSFTGQGSNEQFF. In DNA form, the CDR3 reads TGTGCCAGCAGCTTTACGGGACAGGGCAGCAATGAGCAGTTCTTC. The variable domain in full, completed from reference TRBV7-9 and TRBJ2-1, reads DTGVSQNPRHKITKRGQNVTFRCDPISEHNRLYWYRQTLGQGPEFLTYFQNEAQLEKSRLLSDRFSAERPKGSFSTLEIQRTEQGDSAMYLCASSFTGQGSNEQFFGPGTRLTVL.

The rearrangement links TRBV25-1 to TRBJ2-1; 8 positions agree with TRBD1. This CDR3 comprises 12 residues. Germline loops: CDR1 MGHDK, CDR2 SYGVNS. Trimming cost V 1 base and J 12 bases; bases outside gene matches: 2. DNA of the CDR3: TGTGCCAGCAGTGAATGGACAGGGTCGCAGTTCTTC. This codes for CASSEWTGSQFF.

The chain has TRBV24-1 and TRBJ1-2, with D unclear. The V gene lost 3 bases and the J gene lost 3 bases, with 13 bases spanning the gap. The CDR3 consists of 15 residues. Germline lookup yields CDR1 KGHDR and CDR2 SFDVKD. The CDR3 DNA reads TGTGCCACCAGTGATACGGATCCGGGCGACTATGGCTACACCTTC. This sequence encodes CATSDTDPGDYGYTF.

J is TRBJ1-2 and V is TRBV2, with D hard to call. Germline assignment: CDR1 SNHLY and CDR2 FYNNEI. CDR3 length equals 14 residues. V lost 1 base and J lost 4, with 10 bases in between. The CDR3 region has the DNA TGTGCCAGCAGTGAAGTCGGCAGCTCCTATGGCTACACCTTC. Translating gives CASSEVGSSYGYTF.

The chain couples TRBV5-1 to TRBJ1-3; TRBD1 matches at 8 bases. The CDR3 extends over 17 amino acids. V shed 4 bases, J shed 0 bases, and the junction held 9 bases outside the gene matches. Germline V gives CDR1 SGHRS, CDR2 YFSETQ. The CDR3 DNA reads TGCGCCAGCAGCCCAGGAGACAGGGGCAGCTCTGGAAACACCATATATTTT. This gives the protein CASSPGDRGSSGNTIYF.

J is TRBJ1-5 and V is TRBV6-1; tentative D call: TRBD1 (5 bases). The CDR3 consists of 16 residues. V gave up 0 bases and J gave up 1 base, with 10 bases separating them. Germline V CDR1 and CDR2: MNHNS, SASEGT. CDR3 region: CASSEALGRSNQPQHF. In DNA, the CDR3 is TGTGCCAGCAGTGAAGCTTTGGGGCGAAGCAATCAGCCCCAGCATTTT.

The J gene is TRBJ2-3, the V gene TRBV24-1; 7 bases line up with TRBD1. Trimming cost V 6 bases and J 0 bases; bases outside gene matches: 5. The germline V gene has CDR1 KGHDR and CDR2 SFDVKD. CDR3 length: 15 amino acids. The CDR3 region is CATSSGTASTDTQYF. CDR3 DNA: TGTGCCACCAGTTCCGGGACAGCTAGCACAGATACGCAGTATTTT.

The rearrangement joins TRBV6-5 to TRBJ1-2, with a possible D match to TRBD1 (5 bases). The germline V and J ends were trimmed by 5 bases and 3 bases, with 7 bases remaining between them. This CDR3 spans 12 amino acids. Germline V CDR1 and CDR2: MNHEY, SVGAGI. The CDR3 DNA reads TGTGCCAGCAGTAAGACAGACTATGGCTACACCTTC. It translates to CASSKTDYGYTF.

This rearrangement joins TRBV5-6 to TRBJ1-2; D unresolved. This CDR3 has 12 amino acids. The germline CDR1 and CDR2 sequences are SGHDT and YYEEEE. The V end lost 4 bases, the J end lost 0 bases, and 4 bases lay between the germline ends. The CDR3 DNA reads TGTGCCAGCAGCCTTGCTAACTATGGCTACACCTTC. As protein: CASSLANYGYTF.

The sample holds one count of this clone. The V gene is TRBV9, the J gene TRBJ2-1; a possible D gene is TRBD2 (6 bases). V lost 0 bases, J lost 7 bases, and 14 bases lay in between. CDR1 and CDR2 (germline): SGDLS, YYNGEE. The CDR3 runs 15 residues. This CDR3 reads CASSVERGRWNEQFF. In nucleotides, the CDR3 is TGTGCCAGCAGCGTAGAACGGGGGAGGTGGAATGAGCAGTTCTTC. Full variable domain (rest looked up from reference TRBV9 and TRBJ2-1): DSGVTQTPKHLITATGQRVTLRCSPRSGDLSVYWYQQSLDQGLQFLIQYYNGEERAKGNILERFSAQQFPDLHSELNLSSLELGDSALYFCASSVERGRWNEQFFGPGTRLTVL.

This clone has just one count. The rearrangement links TRBV5-8 to TRBJ1-6; 7 nucleotides line up with TRBD1. After removal of 5 bases from V and 6 bases from J, the junction contained 8 bases not matched to a gene. Germline CDR1 SGHTS, CDR2 YDEGEE. The CDR3 is 15 amino acids. For the CDR3, the DNA is TGTGCCAGCAGAATCGACAGGGAGGGTAATTCACCCCTCCACTTT. Amino acids: CASRIDREGNSPLHF.

This clone was detected a few times. The rearrangement uses TRBV7-8 and TRBJ1-1, with D unclear. There are 11 residues in the CDR3. CDR1 and CDR2 (germline): SGHVS, FQNEAQ. V dropped 5 bases and J dropped 3 bases, with 4 bases sitting between them. CDR3 sequence: CASSPDTEAFF. CDR3 sequence (DNA): TGTGCCAGCAGCCCCGACACTGAAGCTTTCTTT.

The V call is TRBV9, the J call TRBJ1-3; D is unresolved. Germline V CDR1 and CDR2: SGDLS, YYNGEE. The CDR3 sequence is 16 residues long. Trimming took 0 bases from V and 0 from J, leaving 10 bases between them. Here the CDR3 DNA reads TGTGCCAGCAGCGTAGCCATTACCAACTCTGGAAACACCATATATTTT. This codes for CASSVAITNSGNTIYF. The full variable domain, in which reference TRBV9 and TRBJ1-3 provide the parts outside the CDR3, is DSGVTQTPKHLITATGQRVTLRCSPRSGDLSVYWYQQSLDQGLQFLIQYYNGEERAKGNILERFSAQQFPDLHSELNLSSLELGDSALYFCASSVAITNSGNTIYFGEGSWLTVV.